This TCR beta chain derives from a study of graft-versus-host responses after intestinal transplantation. Plating combined approximately 200,000 CFSE-labeled responder cells with approximately 200,000 irradiated, violet-dye-labeled stimulator cells. CD3+CD4+ and CD3+CD8+ responders that were proliferating and CFSE-low were sorted post-reaction. TCRdb's table, derived via immunoSEQ multiplex PCR, lists solely in-frame clones and lacks some. The sample has nearly 25,000 clones, 40% seen once. CDR3 length equals 14 residues. Germline CDR1 is SGHNT and CDR2 is YENEEA. Losses at the gene ends were 6 bases for V and 2 bases for J; bases not matched to a gene: 6.

This clonotype was sampled from a human patient who received an intestinal transplant. The chain carries TRBV11-3 and TRBJ1-2; 7 nucleotides match TRBD1. Sequencing was performed on alloreactive CD4+ T cells from a mixed lymphocyte reaction culture, taken before intestinal transplant. Subset given: CFSE-low proliferating T cells sorted from roughly six-day pre-transplant mixed lymphocyte reaction (GvH or HvG direction). The CDR3 DNA sequence: TGTGCCAGCAGTTCCGACAGGGCCAACTATGGCTACACCTTC. It specifies CASSSDRANYGYTF.